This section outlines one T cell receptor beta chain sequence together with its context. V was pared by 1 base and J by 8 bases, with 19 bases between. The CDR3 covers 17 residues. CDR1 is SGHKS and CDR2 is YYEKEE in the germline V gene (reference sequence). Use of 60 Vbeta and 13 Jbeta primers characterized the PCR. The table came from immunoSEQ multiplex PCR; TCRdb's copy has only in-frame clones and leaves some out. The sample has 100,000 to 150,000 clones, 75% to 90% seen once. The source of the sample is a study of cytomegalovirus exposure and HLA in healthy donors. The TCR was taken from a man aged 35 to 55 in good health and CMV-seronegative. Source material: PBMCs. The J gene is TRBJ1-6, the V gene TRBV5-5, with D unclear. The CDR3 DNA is TGTGCCAGCAGCTTGAACCCTCGCCGTTCCGGGGATTCACCCCTCCACTTT. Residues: CASSLNPRRSGDSPLHF.